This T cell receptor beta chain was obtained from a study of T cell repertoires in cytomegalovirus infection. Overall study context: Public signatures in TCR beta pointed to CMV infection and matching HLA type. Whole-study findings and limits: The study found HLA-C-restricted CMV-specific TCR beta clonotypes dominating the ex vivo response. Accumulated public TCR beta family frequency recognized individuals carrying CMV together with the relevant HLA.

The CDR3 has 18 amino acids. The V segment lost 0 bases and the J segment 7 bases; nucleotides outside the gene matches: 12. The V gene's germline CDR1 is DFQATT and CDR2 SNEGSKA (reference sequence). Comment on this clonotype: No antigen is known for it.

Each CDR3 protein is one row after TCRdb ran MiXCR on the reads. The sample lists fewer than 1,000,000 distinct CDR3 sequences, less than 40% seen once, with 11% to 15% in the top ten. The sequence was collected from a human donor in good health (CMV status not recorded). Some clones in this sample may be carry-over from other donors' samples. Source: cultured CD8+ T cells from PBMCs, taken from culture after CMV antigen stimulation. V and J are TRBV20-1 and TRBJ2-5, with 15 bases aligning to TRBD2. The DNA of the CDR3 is TGCAGTGCTAGAGATGACTTCGGACTAGCGGGGGGGGCGGCGACCCAGTACTTC. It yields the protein CSARDDFGLAGGAATQYF.